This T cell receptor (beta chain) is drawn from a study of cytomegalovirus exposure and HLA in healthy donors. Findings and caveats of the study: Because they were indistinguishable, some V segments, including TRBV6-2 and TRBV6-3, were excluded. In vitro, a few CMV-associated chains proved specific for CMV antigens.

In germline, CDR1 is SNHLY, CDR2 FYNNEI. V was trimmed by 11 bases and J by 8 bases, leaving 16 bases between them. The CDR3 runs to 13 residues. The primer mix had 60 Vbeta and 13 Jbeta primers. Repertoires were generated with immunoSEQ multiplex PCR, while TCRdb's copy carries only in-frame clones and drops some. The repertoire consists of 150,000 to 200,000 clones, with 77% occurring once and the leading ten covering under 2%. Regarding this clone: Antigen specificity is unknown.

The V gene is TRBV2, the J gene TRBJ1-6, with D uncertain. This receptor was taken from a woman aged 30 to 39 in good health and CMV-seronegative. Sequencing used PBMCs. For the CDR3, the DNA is TGTGCCGGAACGAGGGAGAGGGATTCACCCCTCCACTTT. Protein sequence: CAGTRERDSPLHF.